The rows below give T cell receptor beta chains drawn from one sample of a study of siplizumab effects on memory and regulatory T cells. The repertoire was sequenced with immunoSEQ multiplex PCR; TCRdb's copy has only in-frame clones and lacks some. The sample consists of roughly 9,200 clones, around 40% of them appearing once. Their recognized antigens are unknown. Source material: CFSE-low (dividing) CD4+ T cells sorted from an allogeneic mixed lymphocyte reaction. These receptors originate from a human donor in good health; the cells came from an allogeneic mixed lymphocyte reaction. The CDR3 runs from the conserved cysteine through the conserved F or W. D genes are given only for firm matches. Clone size is stated in some rows and not others, as once, few, many or a class when expanded.

v_gene: TRBV5-6
j_gene: TRBJ2-7
abundance: few
d_gene: -
CDR3nt: TGTGCCAGCAGAGAGGGTCCTACAACGAACTACGAGCAGTACTTC
CDR3aa: CASREGPTTNYEQYF

v_gene: TRBV30
j_gene: TRBJ2-5
abundance: -
d_gene: TRBD1
CDR3nt: TGTGCCTGGAGTGGGACAGGGGGCCAAGAGACCCAGTACTTC
CDR3aa: CAWSGTGGQETQYF

v_gene: TRBV5-1
j_gene: TRBJ2-6
abundance: medium-sized
d_gene: -
CDR3nt: TGCGCCAGCAGCTTGGAGGGGGGGCCTGGGGCCAACGTCCTGACTTTC
CDR3aa: CASSLEGGPGANVLTF

v_gene: TRBV5-4
j_gene: TRBJ1-3
abundance: -
d_gene: -
CDR3nt: TGTGCCAGCAGCTTAGACTCTGGAAACACCATATATTTT
CDR3aa: CASSLDSGNTIYF

v_gene: TRBV4-3
j_gene: TRBJ2-5
abundance: medium-sized
d_gene: -
CDR3nt: TGCGCCAGCAGCCAAGATAATAAGATATTAGAGACCCAGTACTTC
CDR3aa: CASSQDNKILETQYF

v_gene: TRBV7-8
j_gene: TRBJ2-5
abundance: -
d_gene: -
CDR3nt: TGTGCCAGCAGCTCCGGGACTCAAGAAGTGACCCAGTACTTC
CDR3aa: CASSSGTQEVTQYF

v_gene: TRBV15
j_gene: TRBJ2-1
abundance: -
d_gene: TRBD2
CDR3nt: TGTGCCACCAGCAGAGATACGGGGGGATACAATGAGCAGTTCTTC
CDR3aa: CATSRDTGGYNEQFF

v_gene: TRBV5-6
j_gene: TRBJ2-5
abundance: -
d_gene: -
CDR3nt: TGTGCCAGCAGCTACTCTTTTTCAACCCCGCTTAAAGAGACCCAGTACTTC
CDR3aa: CASSYSFSTPLKETQYF

v_gene: TRBV7-2
j_gene: TRBJ2-3
abundance: -
d_gene: TRBD2
CDR3nt: TGTGCCAGCAGACGGACTAGCTCGGTGGATACGCAGTATTTT
CDR3aa: CASRRTSSVDTQYF

v_gene: TRBV15
j_gene: TRBJ2-5
abundance: medium-sized
d_gene: TRBD1
CDR3nt: TGTGCCACAGAACGGGACAGGGGTGAGACCCAGTACTTC
CDR3aa: CATERDRGETQYF

v_gene: TRBV30
j_gene: TRBJ2-7
abundance: -
d_gene: -
CDR3nt: TGTGCCTGGAGTGTTACAGGGCTCGAGCAGTACTTC
CDR3aa: CAWSVTGLEQYF

v_gene: TRBV5-1
j_gene: TRBJ2-7
abundance: -
d_gene: TRBD2
CDR3nt: TGCGCCAGCAGCCCTTTGGCGGGAGGACCCTACGAGCAGTACTTC
CDR3aa: CASSPLAGGPYEQYF

v_gene: TRBV5-1
j_gene: TRBJ2-2
abundance: once
d_gene: TRBD2
CDR3nt: TGCGCCAGCAGCCTGGGCGGGGGGTACACCGGGGAGCTGTTTTTT
CDR3aa: CASSLGGGYTGELFF

v_gene: TRBV5-4
j_gene: TRBJ2-7
abundance: medium-sized
d_gene: -
CDR3nt: TGTGCCAGCAGCCCCGGGAAGTCGCGGAACGAGCAGTACTTC
CDR3aa: CASSPGKSRNEQYF

v_gene: TRBV6-6
j_gene: TRBJ2-3
abundance: few
d_gene: -
CDR3nt: TGTGCCAGCAAGGTAGCGGCCCACACAGATACGCAGTATTTT
CDR3aa: CASKVAAHTDTQYF

v_gene: TRBV10-3
j_gene: TRBJ1-2
abundance: medium-sized
d_gene: TRBD1
CDR3nt: TGTGCCATCAGTGAAAAAAGGGGACCGACAGGGGTCGACTATGGCTACACCTTC
CDR3aa: CAISEKRGPTGVDYGYTF

v_gene: TRBV6-1
j_gene: TRBJ1-3
abundance: -
d_gene: -
CDR3nt: TGTGCCAGCACCGAGACCGGAAACACCATATATTTT
CDR3aa: CASTETGNTIYF

v_gene: TRBV7-9
j_gene: TRBJ2-6
abundance: medium-sized
d_gene: -
CDR3nt: TGTGCCAGCAGCTTCGGAAGACCTGGGGCCAACGTCCTGACTTTC
CDR3aa: CASSFGRPGANVLTF

v_gene: TRBV5-5
j_gene: TRBJ2-4
abundance: -
d_gene: -
CDR3nt: TGTGCCAGCAGCTTGTTGGGCGTTCAGTACTTC
CDR3aa: CASSLLGVQYF

v_gene: TRBV11-2
j_gene: TRBJ2-5
abundance: -
d_gene: -
CDR3nt: TGTGCCAGCAGCCCGGGGGCGGTAGAGACCCAGTACTTC
CDR3aa: CASSPGAVETQYF

v_gene: TRBV23-1
j_gene: TRBJ2-3
abundance: -
d_gene: -
CDR3nt: TGCGCCAGCAGTCAATCGAGTATCGGAAGGTTCACAGATACGCAGTATTTT
CDR3aa: CASSQSSIGRFTDTQYF

v_gene: TRBV6-1
j_gene: TRBJ1-5
abundance: -
d_gene: -
CDR3nt: TGTGCCAGCAGTTTCGACGGCGGGCAGCCCCAGCATTTT
CDR3aa: CASSFDGGQPQHF

v_gene: TRBV5-1
j_gene: TRBJ2-3
abundance: few
d_gene: -
CDR3nt: TGCGCCAGCAGCCCAACCACAGATACGCAGTATTTT
CDR3aa: CASSPTTDTQYF

v_gene: TRBV10-3
j_gene: TRBJ1-1
abundance: once
d_gene: -
CDR3nt: TGTGCCATCAGTGGGGGGGTTAGAGGGAACACTGAAGCTTTCTTT
CDR3aa: CAISGGVRGNTEAFF

v_gene: TRBV10-3
j_gene: TRBJ2-7
abundance: few
d_gene: -
CDR3nt: TGTGCCGCCAGTGACCTCTCCTACGAGCAGTACTTC
CDR3aa: CAASDLSYEQYF

v_gene: TRBV11-1
j_gene: TRBJ1-1
abundance: few
d_gene: -
CDR3nt: TGTGCCAGCAGCTTCCACGACCGCACTGAAGCTTTCTTT
CDR3aa: CASSFHDRTEAFF

v_gene: TRBV30
j_gene: TRBJ2-2
abundance: -
d_gene: -
CDR3nt: TGTGCCTACGCTGGAGGGGGAGACAGCCAGACAACCGGGGAGCTGTTTTTT
CDR3aa: CAYAGGGDSQTTGELFF

v_gene: TRBV4-2
j_gene: TRBJ2-3
abundance: -
d_gene: TRBD2
CDR3nt: TGTGCCAGCAGCCAGGGAGGTAGCGGGATCACAGATACGCAGTATTTT
CDR3aa: CASSQGGSGITDTQYF